Each of the 27 T cell receptor beta chains below was sequenced from the same sample in a study of tumor-infiltrating lymphocytes in localized non-small cell lung cancer. The assay was immunoSEQ multiplex PCR, and TCRdb's table has in-frame clones only and misses some. There are some 10,000 clones in the sample; 84% occur only once, and 7.5% to 8.5% lies in the top ten. The sequenced sample consisted of lung tumor tissue. Source of these receptors: a human donor with non-small cell lung cancer.

The V call is TRBV30, the J call TRBJ1-1; TRBD1 might be the D (5 bases). CDR1 is GTSNPN and CDR2 is SVGIG in the germline V gene (reference sequence). The CDR3 is made up of 14 amino acids. V dropped 2 bases and J dropped 4 bases, with 14 bases sitting between them. CDR3 sequence: CAWSTGGRGTEAFF. The CDR3 nucleotides are TGTGCCTGGAGTACTGGGGGAAGGGGCACTGAAGCTTTCTTT.

The DNA of the CDR3 is TGTGCCAGCAGGGAGCGGGGGGCATTGTACGAGCAGTACTTC. Translation gives CASRERGALYEQYF. This chain uses TRBV25-1 with TRBJ2-7, with 9 bases identical to TRBD2. Unmatched junction bases numbered 7, after V lost 6 bases and J lost 4 bases. Per the germline V gene, CDR1 is MGHDK and CDR2 is SYGVNS. The CDR3 totals 14 residues.

The chain combines TRBV9 with TRBJ2-5; D may be TRBD2 (7 bases). Germline V gene lookup returns CDR1 SGDLS and CDR2 YYNGEE. V was pared by 4 bases and J by 4 bases, with 17 bases between. The CDR3 is 15 residues long. CDR3 nucleotides: TGTGCCAGCAGCTCAGCGGGACACAGCGGAGAGACCCAGTACTTC. Translating gives CASSSAGHSGETQYF.

This chain joins TRBV7-9 and TRBJ2-3, with D unresolved. CDR3 length equals 15 residues. V was clipped by 2 bases and J by 0 bases, with 9 bases between them. Germline loops: CDR1 SEHNR, CDR2 FQNEAQ (reference sequence). This CDR3 reads CASSLISSSTDTQYF. The CDR3 DNA reads TGTGCCAGCAGCTTAATATCGTCGAGCACAGATACGCAGTATTTT.

V usage is TRBV19 and J usage is TRBJ1-1; 7 bases map to TRBD1. Germline V gene lookup returns CDR1 LNHDA and CDR2 SQIVND (reference sequence). This CDR3 comprises 14 residues. V shed 5 bases, J shed 6 bases, and the junction held 9 bases outside the gene matches. CDR3 DNA sequence: TGTGCCAGTAGTCCAGACAGGGCCCGCGCTGAAGCTTTCTTT. Translation: CASSPDRARAEAFF.

The rearrangement uses TRBV6-6 and TRBJ1-2; a weak D match, TRBD1 (6 bases). Deletions cut 6 bases from V and 1 base from J, with 18 bases between. The CDR3 contains 16 residues. Germline lookup yields CDR1 MNHNY and CDR2 SVGAGI (reference sequence). CDR3 sequence (DNA): TGTGCCAGCAGACCCAGGGGAAACTCCTTTAACTATGGCTACACCTTC. Its translation: CASRPRGNSFNYGYTF.

The chain employs TRBV13 and TRBJ2-1; D tentatively fits TRBD1 or TRBD2 (6 bases each). Trimming removed 6 bases from V and 9 bases from J, with 12 bases in between. The CDR3 is 12 amino acids. The germline CDR1 and CDR2 sequences are PRHDT and FYEKMQ (reference sequence). The CDR3 DNA follows: TGTGCCAGCAGATTGAGGGGGGTTGAGCAGTTCTTC. Amino acids: CASRLRGVEQFF.

This chain links TRBV9 with TRBJ2-7, with D tentatively TRBD1 (5 bases). The CDR3 contains 13 residues. Trimming pared 1 base from V and 2 bases from J, leaving 7 bases between. Germline CDR1 and CDR2: SGDLS and YYNGEE. As DNA, the CDR3 is TGTGCCAGCAGCGTACAGGGAACCTACGAGCAGTACTTC. This codes for CASSVQGTYEQYF.

The rearrangement joins TRBV29-1 to TRBJ2-2; D may correspond to TRBD1 or TRBD2 (6 bases each). Germline loops: CDR1 SQVTM, CDR2 ANQGSEA. V gave up 0 bases and J gave up 0 bases, with 11 bases separating them. This CDR3 comprises 16 residues. DNA for the CDR3: TGCAGCGTTGAAGATCCGGGGGCTTCGAACACCGGGGAGCTGTTTTTT. Translation: CSVEDPGASNTGELFF.

The gene calls are TRBV5-6 and TRBJ2-1; 8 nucleotides align to TRBD1. Germline-derived CDR1 and CDR2 are SGHDT and YYEEEE. J lost 1 base, V lost 2 bases, and 5 bases had no gene match. The CDR3 has 16 residues. In nucleotides, the CDR3 is TGTGCCAGCAGCTTCCCCAGGGGGCGTTCCTACAATGAGCAGTTCTTC. This codes for CASSFPRGRSYNEQFF.

The chain carries TRBV7-3 and TRBJ2-5; no clear D gene. The V gene lost 6 bases and the J gene lost 5 bases, with 13 bases spanning the gap. This CDR3 is 13 amino acids long. The V gene's germline CDR1 is SGHTA and CDR2 FQGTGA. The CDR3 region is CASSMRPWETQYF. The CDR3 nucleotides are TGTGCCAGCAGTATGAGGCCCTGGGAGACCCAGTACTTC. Combining the CDR3 with reference TRBV7-3 and TRBJ2-5 gives the whole variable domain GAGVSQTPSNKVTEKGKYVELRCDPISGHTALYWYRQSLGQGPEFLIYFQGTGAADDSGLPNDRFFAVRPEGSVSTLKIQRTERGDSAVYLCASSMRPWETQYFGPGTRLLVL.

The gene calls are TRBV19 and TRBJ2-7, with a possible D match to TRBD2 (6 bases). Germline CDR1 and CDR2: LNHDA and SQIVND (reference sequence). Deletions cut 5 bases from V and 6 bases from J, with 8 bases between. The length of the CDR3 is 11 residues. The CDR3, as DNA: TGTGCCAGTAGTGCGGGGTTCGAGCAGTACTTC. Its protein product is CASSAGFEQYF.

The rearrangement joins TRBV4-1 to TRBJ1-2; perhaps TRBD1 as D (5 bases). The CDR3 is made up of 15 amino acids. Germline-derived CDR1 and CDR2 are MGHRA and YSYEKL. V was trimmed by 2 bases and J by 8 bases, leaving 18 bases between them. The CDR3 here is CASSQWQGSDLGYTF. The CDR3 region has the DNA TGCGCCAGCAGCCAATGGCAGGGCAGTGATTTAGGCTACACCTTC.

The chain uses TRBV5-1 and TRBJ2-1; TRBD2 aligns across 7 bases. The CDR3 contains 17 residues. CDR1 is SGHRS, CDR2 YFSETQ, per germline. V dropped 5 bases and J dropped 0; count of bases not matched to a gene: 11. In nucleotides, the CDR3 is TGCGCCAGCAGGGGCGGGGGAGCTTCCTTCTCCTACAATGAGCAGTTCTTC. This translates into CASRGGGASFSYNEQFF.

The gene calls are TRBV10-3 and TRBJ2-7; 7 bases are shared with TRBD2. V was clipped by 2 bases and J by 1 base; unmatched bases: 8. This CDR3 has 16 amino acids. Germline CDR1 and CDR2: ENHRY and SYGVKD. CDR3 nucleotide sequence: TGTGCCATCAGTGAGGGACTAGTGGGACCTTCCTACGAGCAGTACTTC. Translating it yields CAISEGLVGPSYEQYF.

The rearrangement joins TRBV29-1 to TRBJ1-1; D unresolved. The CDR3 has 14 residues. The germline gives CDR1 SQVTM, CDR2 ANQGSEA. V gave up 4 bases and J gave up 0 bases, with 12 bases separating them. The DNA for the CDR3 is TGCAGCGTTGGTCTTCGTTTTATGAACACTGAAGCTTTCTTT. It translates to CSVGLRFMNTEAFF. The full variable domain, completed using reference TRBV29-1 and TRBJ1-1, is SAVISQKPSRDICQRGTSLTIQCQVDSQVTMMFWYRQQPGQSLTLIATANQGSEATYESGFVIDKFPISRPNLTFSTLTVSNMSPEDSSIYLCSVGLRFMNTEAFFGQGTRLTVV.

This chain connects TRBV5-4 to TRBJ2-7; 9 bases are a match to TRBD1. The CDR3 is made up of 14 amino acids. CDR1 is SGHNT and CDR2 is YYREEE in the germline V gene (reference sequence). After removal of 4 bases from V and 3 bases from J, the junction contained 5 bases not matched to a gene. CDR3 residues: CASSLQGASYEQYF. CDR3 bases: TGTGCCAGCAGCCTACAGGGGGCGAGCTACGAGCAGTACTTC.

V is TRBV6-1 and J is TRBJ2-7, with a possible D match to TRBD2 (5 bases). The CDR3 has 12 amino acids. Trimming stripped 5 bases from V and 4 bases from J, with 9 bases between. The germline V gene has CDR1 MNHNS and CDR2 SASEGT. CDR3 protein: CASSQEGYEQYF. CDR3 nucleotide sequence: TGTGCCAGCAGTCAAGAGGGTTACGAGCAGTACTTC.

V gene TRBV9 combines with J gene TRBJ1-4; D is ambiguous. Germline-derived CDR1 and CDR2 are SGDLS and YYNGEE. The CDR3 extends over 15 amino acids. V lost 2 bases, J lost 8 bases, and 16 bases lay in between. CDR3 region: CASSVGGGGGEKLFF. CDR3 nucleotide sequence: TGTGCCAGCAGCGTCGGAGGAGGCGGTGGGGAAAAACTGTTTTTT.

The gene calls are TRBV29-1 and TRBJ1-1, with D possibly being TRBD1 (5 bases). The CDR3 sequence is 12 residues long. The germline V gene has CDR1 SQVTM and CDR2 ANQGSEA. V gave up 4 bases and J gave up 4 bases, with 10 bases separating them. The CDR3 DNA reads as TGCAGCGTTGTGGGGGGGGTCACTGAAGCTTTCTTT. It translates to CSVVGGVTEAFF.

V is TRBV15 and J is TRBJ2-7; D call uncertain. With 0 bases removed from V and 2 bases from J, the gap between germline ends came to 11 bases. The CDR3 totals 15 residues. The germline CDR1 and CDR2 sequences are LNHNV and YYDKDF (reference sequence). The CDR3 region has the DNA TGTGCCACCAGCAGAGATTTGGGCAGAACCTACGAGCAGTACTTC. Its protein product is CATSRDLGRTYEQYF.

The chain's CDR3 is CASNRVLNTEAFF. CDR3 in DNA: TGTGCCAGCAACCGGGTCCTGAACACTGAAGCTTTCTTT. This chain joins TRBV6-5 and TRBJ1-1, with no clear D. The V gene lost 7 bases and the J gene lost 0 bases, with 9 bases spanning the gap. This CDR3 has 13 residues. Per the germline V gene, CDR1 is MNHEY and CDR2 is SVGAGI.

The V and J genes are TRBV7-9 and TRBJ2-3; 7 bases agree with TRBD2. There are 14 residues in the CDR3. CDR1 and CDR2 from the germline V gene are SEHNR and FQNEAQ (reference sequence). With V trimmed by 4 bases and J by 0 bases, 1 base remained unmatched. The CDR3: CASSYSGSTDTQYF. CDR3 nucleotides: TGTGCCAGCAGCTATAGCGGGAGCACAGATACGCAGTATTTT.

The chain joins TRBV7-3 to TRBJ2-7; maybe TRBD1 (6 bases). The length of the CDR3 is 14 residues. Trimming stripped 5 bases from V and 0 bases from J, with 11 bases between. Germline lookup yields CDR1 SGHTA and CDR2 FQGTGA. CDR3 sequence reads: CASSPGHSSYEQYF. Written as DNA, the CDR3 is TGTGCCAGCAGCCCGGGACACAGCTCCTACGAGCAGTACTTC.

The V and J genes are TRBV7-6 and TRBJ2-1; 9 bases line up with TRBD2. Germline V lookup: CDR1 SGHVS, CDR2 FNYEAQ. Trimming removed 5 bases from V and 1 base from J; junction bases left unmatched: 6. The CDR3 is made up of 16 amino acids. The CDR3 sequence: CASSPLAGTSYNEQFF. The CDR3 DNA reads TGTGCCAGCAGCCCGCTAGCGGGAACTTCCTACAATGAGCAGTTCTTC.

This chain joins TRBV5-1 and TRBJ2-6; D may be TRBD1 (6 bases). This CDR3 has 18 amino acids. Germline CDR1 is SGHRS and CDR2 is YFSETQ. The V and J ends lost 2 bases and 3 bases respectively, with 18 bases between them. CDR3 DNA sequence: TGCGCCAGCAGCTTTTTGGGGGCGTCCCTCGGTGGGGCCAACGTCCTGACTTTC. Its protein is CASSFLGASLGGANVLTF.

The V and J genes are TRBV29-1 and TRBJ1-2; D possibly corresponds to TRBD1 (6 bases). CDR1 and CDR2 (germline): SQVTM, ANQGSEA. The CDR3 loop spans 13 amino acids. Between the trimmed V and J ends, which lost 4 bases and 8 bases, there was a span of 17 bases. CDR3 amino acids: CSVGGPGGQGYTF. As DNA, the CDR3 is TGCAGCGTTGGAGGGCCGGGGGGCCAAGGCTACACCTTC.